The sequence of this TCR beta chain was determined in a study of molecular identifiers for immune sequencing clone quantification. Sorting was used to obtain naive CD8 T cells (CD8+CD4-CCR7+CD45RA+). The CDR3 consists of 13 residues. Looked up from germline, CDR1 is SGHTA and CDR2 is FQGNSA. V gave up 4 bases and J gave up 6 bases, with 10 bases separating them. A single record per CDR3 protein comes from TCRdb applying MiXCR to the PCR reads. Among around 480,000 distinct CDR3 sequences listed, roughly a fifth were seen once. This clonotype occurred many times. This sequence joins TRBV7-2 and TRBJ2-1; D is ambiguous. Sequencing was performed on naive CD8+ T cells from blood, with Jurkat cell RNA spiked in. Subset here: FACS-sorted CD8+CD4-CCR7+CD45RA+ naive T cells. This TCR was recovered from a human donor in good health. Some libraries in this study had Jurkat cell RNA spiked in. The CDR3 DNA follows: TGTGCCAGCAGCTCAGACCTCCCCAATGAGCAGTTCTTC. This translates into CASSSDLPNEQFF.